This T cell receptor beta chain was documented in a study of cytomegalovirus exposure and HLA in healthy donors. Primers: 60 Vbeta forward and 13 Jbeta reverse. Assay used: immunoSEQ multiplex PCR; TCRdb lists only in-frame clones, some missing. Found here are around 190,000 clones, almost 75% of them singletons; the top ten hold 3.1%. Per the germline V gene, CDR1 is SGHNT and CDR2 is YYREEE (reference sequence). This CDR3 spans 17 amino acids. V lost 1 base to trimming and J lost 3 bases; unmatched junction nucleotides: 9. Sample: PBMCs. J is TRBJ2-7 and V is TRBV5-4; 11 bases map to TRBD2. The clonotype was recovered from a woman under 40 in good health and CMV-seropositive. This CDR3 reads CASSLRGGTSGGYEQYF. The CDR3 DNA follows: TGTGCCAGCAGCTTGCGGGGCGGCACTAGCGGGGGCTACGAGCAGTACTTC. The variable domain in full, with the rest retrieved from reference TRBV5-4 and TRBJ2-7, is ETGVTQSPTHLIKTRGQQVTLRCSSQSGHNTVSWYQQALGQGPQFIFQYYREEENGRGNFPPRFSGLQFPNYSSELNVNALELDDSALYLCASSLRGGTSGGYEQYFGPGTRLTVT.